The 4 T cell receptor beta chains presented below share a single source sample, sequenced in a study of regulatory T cells in long-lasting Graves disease (dated by TCRdb to the early 2020s). Library preparation used multiplex PCR. The listed sequencing device is Illumina HiSeq 4000. TCR beta libraries were built with iRepertoire HTBI primers and Arm-PCR amplification of CDR3 regions. TCRdb reanalyzed the raw reads on its own, using fastp at Q25 for trimming and MiXCR for clone calling, and kept in-frame beta chains. Records with the same CDR3 protein are collapsed into one entry carrying the most frequent genes and DNA. The sample profile shows 430,000 or so distinct CDR3 sequences; around 20% of them were found once. The ten largest clonotypes hold 13% to 15% of the sample. The time point label, as the study defines it: persistent/refractory GD, antithyroid drugs over 5 years with positive TRAb. For both TCR sequencing and RNA sequencing, RNA was extracted from PBMCs using TRIzol.

The sequenced sample was peripheral blood mononuclear cells (PBMCs), obtained when the disease was refractory, from a patient treated with antithyroid drugs. These receptors were taken from a female donor with Graves disease.

About this clonotype: This likely came from a read error, as a far larger clone is one base away. Because the CDR3 is missing its conserved closing phenylalanine or tryptophan, this is likely a read error. V usage is TRBV7-9 and J usage is TRBJ1-1; D is ambiguous. Trimming took 5 bases from V and 3 from J, leaving 13 bases between them. The germline CDR1 and CDR2 sequences are SEHNR and FQNEAQ (reference sequence). There are 14 residues in the CDR3. The CDR3 DNA reads as TGTGCCAGCAGCCCTGACCTGGAGTACACTGAAGCTTTCCTT. Its protein is CASSPDLEYTEAFL.

Ten or more counts support this clonotype. The V call is TRBV7-9, the J call TRBJ2-5, with D perhaps matching TRBD1 (8 bases). The V gene's germline CDR1 is SEHNR and CDR2 FQNEAQ (reference sequence). This CDR3 spans 13 amino acids. V lost 11 bases, J lost 5 bases, and 18 bases lay in between. The CDR3 sequence: CAGTGGARETQYF. CDR3 sequence (DNA): TGTGCCGGAACAGGGGGGGCCCGGGAGACCCAGTACTTC.

The chain joins TRBV19 to TRBJ1-5; no firm D call. Germline values: CDR1 LNHDA, CDR2 SQIVND (reference sequence). The length of the CDR3 is 14 residues. V lost 8 bases and J 0 bases, leaving 11 bases between the germline ends. The DNA of the CDR3 is TGTGCCAGTGTAAGGGAGTCTAGCAATCAGCCCCAGCATTTT. Its translation: CASVRESSNQPQHF.

This clonotype was detected a few times. V and J are TRBV28 and TRBJ1-2; TRBD1 aligns across 7 bases. V lost 5 bases and J lost 0; bases outside the gene matches: 21. Germline loops: CDR1 MDHEN, CDR2 SYDVKM. The CDR3 runs 20 residues. The chain's CDR3 is CASSRNRGVDSGTANYGYTF. CDR3 sequence (DNA): TGTGCCAGCAGTCGGAACAGAGGGGTTGACTCAGGGACAGCTAACTATGGCTACACCTTC.